Following are 18 T cell receptor beta chains from one sample sequenced in a study of CD8 T cells in Susac syndrome. RNA amounts of about 0.5 to 1 ug underwent reverse transcription with random hexamers. From the immunoSEQ multiplex PCR reads, TCRdb called clonotypes with MiXCR, one entry per CDR3 protein. The sample consists of tens of thousands of distinct CDR3 sequences, 85% to 95% of them appearing once. The sequenced sample was CD8+ T cells from PBMCs. Source of these receptors: a human donor with multiple sclerosis.

The V and J genes are TRBV19 and TRBJ1-1; D is uncertain. Germline CDR1 and CDR2: LNHDA and SQIVND (reference sequence). The CDR3 is made up of 15 amino acids. The V end was cut by 3 bases, the J end by 1 base, with 12 bases between. Written as DNA, the CDR3 is TGTGCCAGTAGTATGGGGAGGGCCAGGAACACTGAAGCTTTCTTT. The encoded protein is CASSMGRARNTEAFF.

The chain is built from TRBV7-8 and TRBJ2-3; 8 bases fit TRBD2. The CDR3 extends over 16 amino acids. Germline values: CDR1 SGHVS, CDR2 FQNEAQ. V lost 5 bases, J lost 6 bases, and 13 bases stayed unmatched. Here the CDR3 DNA reads TGTGCCAGCAGCCCGAGGCCAGCGGGAGTGGCGGATACGCAGTATTTT. Translated: CASSPRPAGVADTQYF.

This clonotype appeared once. The rearrangement uses TRBV19 and TRBJ2-5; unclear D gene. Germline lookup yields CDR1 LNHDA and CDR2 SQIVND (reference sequence). V shed 3 bases and J shed 8 bases, with 7 bases lying between them. There are 11 residues in the CDR3. The CDR3 region is CASSIGITQYF. CDR3 nucleotide sequence: TGTGCCAGTAGTATTGGGATTACCCAGTACTTC. Based on the CDR3 plus reference TRBV19 and TRBJ2-5, the full variable domain is DGGITQSPKYLFRKEGQNVTLSCEQNLNHDAMYWYRQDPGQGLRLIYYSQIVNDFQKGDIAEGYSVSREKKESFPLTVTSAQKNPTAFYLCASSIGITQYFGPGTRLLVL.

Here the CDR3 reads CASSFGLPTPGANVLTF. The CDR3 bases are TGTGCCAGCAGTTTTGGACTGCCGACGCCTGGGGCCAACGTCCTGACTTTC. The chain links TRBV27 to TRBJ2-6; possible D gene TRBD2, 5 bases. The CDR3 is 17 residues long. The ends were cut back, 3 bases at V and 2 bases at J, with 14 bases in the middle. Germline loops: CDR1 MNHEY, CDR2 SMNVEV (reference sequence).

J is TRBJ1-1 and V is TRBV4-2; D call uncertain. The CDR3 loop spans 11 amino acids. Germline V lookup: CDR1 LGHNA, CDR2 YNFKEQ. Trimming left V 3 bases short and J 8 bases short, with 7 bases between. The DNA for the CDR3 is TGTGCCAGCAGCCATCGAGTAGAAGCTTTCTTT. This gives the protein CASSHRVEAFF.

The chain joins TRBV29-1 to TRBJ2-5, with D hard to call. Germline CDR1 reads SQVTM; CDR2 reads ANQGSEA. The CDR3 length is 14 residues. The V end lost 2 bases, the J end lost 0 bases, and 10 bases lay between the germline ends. CDR3 loop: CSVEQFGDQETQYF. The CDR3 nucleotides are TGCAGCGTTGAACAGTTTGGGGACCAAGAGACCCAGTACTTC.

The CDR3 spells CASSHQFNIPGLAGNEQFF. CDR3 nucleotide sequence: TGCGCCAGCAGCCACCAATTTAACATCCCGGGACTAGCGGGGAATGAGCAGTTCTTC. The chain is built from TRBV5-1 and TRBJ2-1, with 13 bases lining up with TRBD2. With 4 bases clipped from V and 7 bases from J, the junction kept 17 bases outside the gene matches. The CDR3 spans 19 residues. The germline V gene encodes CDR1 SGHRS and CDR2 YFSETQ. The full variable domain, its missing parts supplied by reference TRBV5-1 and TRBJ2-1, is KAGVTQTPRYLIKTRGQQVTLSCSPISGHRSVSWYQQTPGQGLQFLFEYFSETQRNKGNFPGRFSGRQFSNSRSEMNVSTLELGDSALYLCASSHQFNIPGLAGNEQFFGPGTRLTVL.

This chain joins TRBV27 and TRBJ1-2; D perhaps matches TRBD1 (5 bases). V lost 8 bases and J lost 4, with 17 bases in between. CDR3 length: 14 residues. Germline V gene data show CDR1 as MNHEY and CDR2 as SMNVEV (reference sequence). The CDR3 protein is CASGGGTLSYGYTF. CDR3 DNA sequence: TGTGCCAGCGGGGGTGGTACCCTTAGCTATGGCTACACCTTC.

The V and J genes are TRBV30 and TRBJ1-1, with D perhaps TRBD1 (5 bases). Germline CDR1 GTSNPN, CDR2 SVGIG (reference sequence). Between the trimmed V and J ends, which lost 4 bases and 0 bases, there was a span of 15 bases. This CDR3 is 15 amino acids long. As DNA, the CDR3 is TGTGCCTGGACCTTCCCCCGGGGCATGAACACTGAAGCTTTCTTT. Amino acid sequence: CAWTFPRGMNTEAFF.

The CDR3 is CASSPPLKSSYNEQFF. CDR3 in DNA: TGTGCCAGCAGCCCGCCCCTGAAGAGCTCCTACAATGAGCAGTTCTTC. The chain joins TRBV7-9 to TRBJ2-1; D gene unclear. This CDR3 is built from 16 residues. V lost 5 bases, J lost 0 bases, and 14 bases lay in between. Per germline, CDR1 SEHNR and CDR2 FQNEAQ (reference sequence).

The rearrangement uses TRBV7-9 and TRBJ1-1; D is ambiguous. The germline gives CDR1 SEHNR, CDR2 FQNEAQ (reference sequence). The CDR3 has 13 residues. Trimming left V 1 base short and J 7 bases short, with 10 bases between. CDR3 amino acids: CASSLVPEDEAFF. The CDR3 nucleotides read TGTGCCAGCAGCTTAGTGCCTGAGGATGAAGCTTTCTTT.

The V call is TRBV27, the J call TRBJ1-2, with 12 nucleotides matching TRBD1. V was clipped by 0 bases and J by 4 bases; unmatched bases: 3. This CDR3 region has 16 residues. CDR1 is MNHEY, CDR2 SMNVEV, per germline (reference sequence). In DNA form, the CDR3 reads TGTGCCAGCAGTTTATCGGGACAGGGGGCTACCTATGGCTACACCTTC. Protein sequence: CASSLSGQGATYGYTF.

This sequence joins TRBV15 and TRBJ2-1; D not certain. The CDR3 loop spans 13 amino acids. Germline CDR1 is LNHNV and CDR2 is YYDKDF (reference sequence). V lost 3 bases and J lost 6, with 9 bases in between. The CDR3 here is CATSSPLGNEQFF. CDR3 sequence (DNA): TGTGCCACCAGCAGCCCTTTGGGCAATGAGCAGTTCTTC. Together with reference TRBV15 and TRBJ2-1, the CDR3 gives the full variable domain: DAMVIQNPRYQVTQFGKPVTLSCSQTLNHNVMYWYQQKSSQAPKLLFHYYDKDFNNEADTPDNFQSRRPNTSFCFLDIRSPGLGDTAMYLCATSSPLGNEQFFGPGTRLTVL.

This clonotype was found a few times. Sequence at one end of the junction differs from germline and may be a read error. The chain joins TRBV4-2 to TRBJ2-7, with a possible D match to TRBD1 (6 bases). CDR1 and CDR2 (germline): LGHNA, YNFKEQ. This CDR3 region has 15 residues. The CDR3 DNA follows: TGTGCCAGCAGTCAAGAGGGCAGGGGCCTGTACGAGCAGTACTTC. This codes for CASSQEGRGLYEQYF.

The chain has TRBV20-1 and TRBJ2-2, with a weak D call TRBD1 (5 bases). Germline-derived CDR1 and CDR2 are DFQATT and SNEGSKA (reference sequence). CDR3 length: 15 residues. The V end was cut by 0 bases, the J end by 6 bases, with 14 bases between. Here the CDR3 reads CSAREAGWFAGELFF. DNA for the CDR3: TGCAGTGCTAGAGAAGCAGGGTGGTTCGCCGGGGAGCTGTTTTTT.

The rearrangement joins TRBV6-1 to TRBJ2-7; maybe TRBD2 (5 bases). Germline-derived CDR1 and CDR2 are MNHNS and SASEGT. There are 12 residues in the CDR3. With 6 bases removed from V and 7 bases from J, the gap between germline ends came to 13 bases. The CDR3 sequence is CASSPGSLEQYF. CDR3 sequence (DNA): TGTGCCAGCAGCCCGGGATCGTTAGAGCAGTACTTC.

The genes are TRBV18 and TRBJ1-1; possible D gene TRBD1, 5 bases. This CDR3 is built from 16 residues. Deletions cut 0 bases from V and 2 bases from J, with 13 bases between. Per germline, CDR1 KGHSH and CDR2 LQKENI. CDR3 DNA: TGTGCCAGCTCACCACCGGGACTCAAATCAAACACTGAAGCTTTCTTT. This gives the protein CASSPPGLKSNTEAFF.

The V call is TRBV7-9, the J call TRBJ2-7, with TRBD1 identical over 7 bases. Trimming removed 1 base from V and 4 bases from J; junction bases left unmatched: 7. This CDR3 has 15 amino acids. The V gene's germline CDR1 is SEHNR and CDR2 FQNEAQ (reference sequence). CDR3 coding DNA: TGTGCCAGCAGCTTAGTAGGGAAGGGGGCTTACGAGCAGTACTTC. Encoded protein: CASSLVGKGAYEQYF. Using reference TRBV7-9 and TRBJ2-7 for the parts outside the CDR3, the full variable domain is DTGVSQNPRHKITKRGQNVTFRCDPISEHNRLYWYRQTLGQGPEFLTYFQNEAQLEKSRLLSDRFSAERPKGSFSTLEIQRTEQGDSAMYLCASSLVGKGAYEQYFGPGTRLTVT.